Presented here are 26 T cell receptor beta chains from one specimen sequenced in a study of T cell responses to AZD1222 COVID-19 vaccine (dated by TCRdb to the early 2020s). Library construction relied on the immunoSEQ multiplex PCR assay. TCRdb provides this immuneACCESS table in a form limited to in-frame rearrangements. Some clones are lacking; in checked studies, under half of them reflect an unresolved V gene, and why the rest are absent is not known. This sample holds about 160,000 clones; more than 70% were observed only once. The ten largest account for roughly 5% of the sample. This specimen's time point label, per the study, means: baseline before first vaccination. The sample in question was peripheral blood, obtained on day 0 of AZD1222 vaccination. The receptor source for this set is an adult in good health.

This clone was recorded only once. The chain couples TRBV28 to TRBJ2-7, with D tentatively TRBD2 (6 bases). This CDR3 spans 12 amino acids. Germline V gene data show CDR1 as MDHEN and CDR2 as SYDVKM. Trimming stripped 5 bases from V and 4 bases from J, with 9 bases between. In DNA, the CDR3 is TGTGCCAGCAGTCTCCGGGAGTACGAGCAGTACTTC. Encoded protein: CASSLREYEQYF.

The chain carries TRBV7-9 and TRBJ1-2, with 8 bases lining up with TRBD1. Germline CDR1 and CDR2: SEHNR and FQNEAQ (reference sequence). The CDR3 sequence is 14 residues long. V gave up 3 bases and J gave up 6 bases; unmatched junction bases: 6. The DNA for the CDR3 is TGTGCCAGCAGCTTCAGGGGGCATCAAGATGGCTACACCTTC. As protein: CASSFRGHQDGYTF.

The chain has TRBV19 and TRBJ1-1; D might be TRBD1 (5 bases). V was pared by 3 bases and J by 3 bases, with 17 bases between. This CDR3 contains 16 residues. Germline V lookup: CDR1 LNHDA, CDR2 SQIVND (reference sequence). CDR3 sequence reads: CASSILSWQGDTEAFF. The CDR3 DNA follows: TGTGCCAGTAGTATTCTCTCGTGGCAGGGCGACACTGAAGCTTTCTTT. The complete variable domain, with remaining parts taken from reference TRBV19 and TRBJ1-1, reads DGGITQSPKYLFRKEGQNVTLSCEQNLNHDAMYWYRQDPGQGLRLIYYSQIVNDFQKGDIAEGYSVSREKKESFPLTVTSAQKNPTAFYLCASSILSWQGDTEAFFGQGTRLTVV.

The CDR3 sequence is CASSEYRSLYSNQPQHF. CDR3 DNA: TGTGCCAGCAGTGAATATCGGTCCCTCTATAGCAATCAGCCCCAGCATTTT. The chain combines TRBV25-1 with TRBJ1-5, with D uncertain. The CDR3 totals 17 residues. Germline V gene sequence: CDR1 MGHDK, CDR2 SYGVNS. V lost 0 bases and J lost 0, with 12 bases in between.

This clone is termed large. This chain uses TRBV24-1 with TRBJ1-5; 7 bases match TRBD1. J lost 0 bases, V lost 0 bases, and 22 bases had no gene match. The CDR3 is made up of 23 amino acids. The germline gives CDR1 KGHDR, CDR2 SFDVKD. CDR3 sequence reads: CATSDLSVDRQVFCRFSNQPQHF. CDR3 DNA sequence: TGTGCCACCAGTGATTTGTCGGTGGACAGGCAGGTATTCTGTCGATTTAGCAATCAGCCCCAGCATTTT.

This chain uses TRBV2 with TRBJ1-6; 8 bases align to TRBD1. Trimming at V came to 4 bases and at J to 7 bases, leaving 9 bases not matched to a gene. The length of the CDR3 is 16 residues. Germline assignment: CDR1 SNHLY and CDR2 FYNNEI. The CDR3 sequence: CASSVKQGVNNSPLHF. The CDR3 DNA sequence: TGTGCCAGCAGTGTAAAACAGGGGGTTAACAATTCACCCCTCCACTTT.

This clone showed up just a few times. The CDR3 bases are TGTGCCAGCAGTGAGATGTACGGGGGGCCCACAGATACGCAGTATTTT. Translated, it gives CASSEMYGGPTDTQYF. The rearrangement joins TRBV6-1 to TRBJ2-3; tentatively, D is TRBD2 (7 bases). With 3 bases removed from V and 2 bases from J, the gap between germline ends came to 15 bases. CDR1 is MNHNS, CDR2 SASEGT, per germline. The CDR3 consists of 16 residues.

The chain combines TRBV28 with TRBJ2-1; D remains ambiguous. Germline V gene data show CDR1 as MDHEN and CDR2 as SYDVKM. This CDR3 spans 12 amino acids. V was cut by 2 bases and J by 7 bases, with 6 bases left in between. The CDR3 coding sequence is TGTGCCAGCAGTTTAAGGGTAAATGAGCAGTTCTTC. Translated, it gives CASSLRVNEQFF. The full variable domain, in which reference TRBV28 and TRBJ2-1 provide the parts outside the CDR3, is DVKVTQSSRYLVKRTGEKVFLECVQDMDHENMFWYRQDPGLGLRLIYFSYDVKMKEKGDIPEGYSVSREKKERFSLILESASTNQTSMYLCASSLRVNEQFFGPGTRLTVL.

This chain joins TRBV27 and TRBJ1-5; no clear D gene. The CDR3 totals 16 residues. Germline V CDR1 and CDR2: MNHEY, SMNVEV (reference sequence). V lost 5 bases and J lost 3, with 17 bases in between. For the CDR3, the DNA is TGTGCCAGCAGTGCCTCTACAGCAGGATCCAATCAGCCCCAGCATTTT. Translating it yields CASSASTAGSNQPQHF.

In nucleotides, the CDR3 is TGCAGCGTTGGTATCGGGGCGGGGGAGCAGTACTTC. Translated: CSVGIGAGEQYF. The chain employs TRBV29-1 and TRBJ2-7, with TRBD2 as a possible D gene (6 bases). The CDR3 has 12 amino acids. Per the germline V gene, CDR1 is SQVTM and CDR2 is ANQGSEA. With 4 bases removed from V and 7 bases from J, the gap between germline ends came to 14 bases.

J is TRBJ2-1 and V is TRBV2; no clear D gene. Per the germline V gene, CDR1 is SNHLY and CDR2 is FYNNEI. Trimming removed 0 bases at V and 3 bases at J, with 15 bases between. The CDR3 totals 17 residues. The CDR3 is CASSEAFRAPNYNEQFF. DNA of the CDR3: TGTGCCAGCAGTGAAGCTTTTAGGGCACCCAACTACAATGAGCAGTTCTTC.

The rearrangement links TRBV19 to TRBJ1-6; D is ambiguous. Germline V gives CDR1 LNHDA, CDR2 SQIVND (reference sequence). The CDR3 consists of 14 residues. Trimming left V 6 bases short and J 7 bases short, with 13 bases between. The CDR3 DNA reads as TGTGCCAGTAGGGTGGATGGGAAGAATTCACCCCTCCACTTT. As protein: CASRVDGKNSPLHF. Full variable domain (outside the CDR3, taken from reference TRBV19 and TRBJ1-6): DGGITQSPKYLFRKEGQNVTLSCEQNLNHDAMYWYRQDPGQGLRLIYYSQIVNDFQKGDIAEGYSVSREKKESFPLTVTSAQKNPTAFYLCASRVDGKNSPLHFGNGTRLTVT.

This rearrangement joins TRBV6-5 to TRBJ2-7; D is uncertain. V was trimmed by 6 bases and J by 4 bases, leaving 19 bases between them. Germline V gene sequence: CDR1 MNHEY, CDR2 SVGAGI. The CDR3 sequence is 15 residues long. In DNA form, the CDR3 reads TGTGCCAGCAGCCCCACCGACCGATTCCCTTACGAGCAGTACTTC. Protein: CASSPTDRFPYEQYF.

The rearrangement joins TRBV7-3 to TRBJ1-1; D call uncertain. Germline V gives CDR1 SGHTA, CDR2 FQGTGA. The CDR3 has 15 residues. The V end was cut by 5 bases, the J end by 2 bases, with 15 bases between. Here the CDR3 DNA reads TGTGCCAGCAGCCCCCGGGGAGGAGCCAACACTGAAGCTTTCTTT. Translated: CASSPRGGANTEAFF. Combining the CDR3 with reference TRBV7-3 and TRBJ1-1 gives the whole variable domain GAGVSQTPSNKVTEKGKYVELRCDPISGHTALYWYRQSLGQGPEFLIYFQGTGAADDSGLPNDRFFAVRPEGSVSTLKIQRTERGDSAVYLCASSPRGGANTEAFFGQGTRLTVV.

The J gene is TRBJ1-2, the V gene TRBV20-1, with D perhaps TRBD1 (5 bases). Germline V gene data show CDR1 as DFQATT and CDR2 as SNEGSKA (reference sequence). V gave up 6 bases and J gave up 1 base, with 6 bases separating them. The CDR3 length is 11 residues. This CDR3 reads CSADSNYGYTF. DNA of the CDR3: TGCAGTGCCGACAGTAACTATGGCTACACCTTC.

The chain combines TRBV7-9 with TRBJ1-2; D is uncertain. V dropped 1 base and J dropped 1 base, with 7 bases sitting between them. Per germline, CDR1 SEHNR and CDR2 FQNEAQ (reference sequence). This CDR3 is built from 14 residues. The CDR3 nucleotides read TGTGCCAGCAGCTTAGGACGGATTAACTATGGCTACACCTTC. This codes for CASSLGRINYGYTF.

The chain employs TRBV6-2 or TRBV6-3 and TRBJ1-5; 8 bases line up with TRBD1. The V and J ends lost 2 bases and 6 bases, in that order; junction bases with no gene match: 9. The CDR3 extends over 16 amino acids. Per the germline V gene, CDR1 is MNHEY and CDR2 is SVGEGT. CDR3 DNA sequence: TGTGCCAGCAGTTACCGGACAGGGAAAGGGAGTCAGCCCCAGCATTTT. Its protein product is CASSYRTGKGSQPQHF.

In the case of this clone: The same CDR3 is also encoded by other DNA sequences in this sample. The chain has TRBV5-1 and TRBJ2-7; either TRBD1 or TRBD2 may fit D (5 bases each). Looked up from germline, CDR1 is SGHRS and CDR2 is YFSETQ. CDR3 length: 13 amino acids. Trimming left V 1 base short and J 2 bases short, with 7 bases between. CDR3 nucleotides: TGCGCCAGCAGCTTGTTGGGACCCTACGAGCAGTACTTC. Encoded protein: CASSLLGPYEQYF.

The genes are TRBV6-2 or TRBV6-3 and TRBJ1-5; D not certain. Per the germline V gene, CDR1 is MNHEY and CDR2 is SVGEGT. CDR3 length: 16 residues. Trimming removed 2 bases from V and 8 bases from J, with 19 bases in between. CDR3 DNA: TGTGCCAGCAGTTACGTTGGGGAGGGAGGCTTGGAGCCCCAGCATTTT. Amino acids: CASSYVGEGGLEPQHF.

This clone was found once. The rearrangement joins TRBV2 to TRBJ1-6; D not resolved. Between the trimmed V and J ends, which lost 2 bases and 10 bases, there was a span of 12 bases. Germline loops: CDR1 SNHLY, CDR2 FYNNEI. This CDR3 contains 14 residues. The CDR3 bases are TGTGCCAGCAGTGAAAATAGTGCCTGGTCACCCCTCCACTTT. This codes for CASSENSAWSPLHF.

Here the CDR3 reads CASSPDREYGYTF. CDR3 nucleotide sequence: TGTGCCAGCAGTCCGGACAGGGAATATGGCTACACCTTC. The chain uses TRBV4-2 and TRBJ1-2; 8 bases match TRBD1. CDR3 length: 13 residues. CDR1 and CDR2 from the germline V gene are LGHNA and YNFKEQ. After removal of 6 bases from V and 5 bases from J, the junction contained 5 bases not matched to a gene.

The chain combines TRBV24-1 with TRBJ2-1, with D possibly TRBD1 on 6 matching bases. Germline-derived CDR1 and CDR2 are KGHDR and SFDVKD. The CDR3 loop spans 15 amino acids. The V end was cut by 7 bases, the J end by 8 bases, with 20 bases between. The DNA of the CDR3 is TGTGCCACCAGACCCCGACAGGACGCCGGCCATGAGCAGTTCTTC. Residues: CATRPRQDAGHEQFF.

The chain recombines TRBV29-1 with TRBJ1-1; D ambiguous. The CDR3 has 13 amino acids. Trimming cost V 2 bases and J 6 bases, with 13 bases left between them. Germline V gives CDR1 SQVTM, CDR2 ANQGSEA. In DNA, the CDR3 is TGCAGCGTTGAACCACGGCTGAATGCTGAAGCTTTCTTT. It translates to CSVEPRLNAEAFF.

The sample holds a few counts of this clone. The J gene is TRBJ1-3, the V gene TRBV9; TRBD1 might be the D (5 bases). This CDR3 has 15 residues. Germline CDR1 and CDR2: SGDLS and YYNGEE. Trimming removed 4 bases at V and 2 bases at J, with 13 bases between. Here the CDR3 DNA reads TGTGCCAGCAGCCCCGACAGTATCACTGGAAACACCATATATTTT. It encodes CASSPDSITGNTIYF.

The chain joins TRBV6-5 to TRBJ1-2; D unresolved. Trimming took off 6 bases at V and 3 bases at J, with 17 bases between the two ends. This CDR3 has 15 residues. Germline CDR1 reads MNHEY; CDR2 reads SVGAGI. The DNA of the CDR3 is TGTGCCAGCAGAAATACCGGGCCCGGGGACTATGGCTACACCTTC. Its protein is CASRNTGPGDYGYTF.

The V gene is TRBV5-1, the J gene TRBJ1-5, with 7 bases identical to TRBD1. Trimming at V came to 4 bases and at J to 7 bases, leaving 5 bases not matched to a gene. The CDR3 runs 13 residues. CDR1 is SGHRS, CDR2 YFSETQ, per germline. CDR3 residues: CASSATGLQPQHF. CDR3 nucleotides: TGCGCCAGCAGCGCGACAGGGTTGCAGCCCCAGCATTTT.